This passage covers 20 T cell receptor beta chains from one sample sequenced in a study of beta chain features in type 1 diabetes. The study's findings and limits: Shortening of TCRB CDR3s, moderate but significant, appeared in all four CD4+ subsets of Type 1 diabetes patients.

Their specific antigens are unknown. Expressed TCRB transcripts were sequenced, since all the RNA that had been isolated was reverse transcribed. The method was immunoSEQ multiplex PCR; TCRdb's version includes in-frame clones alone and lacks a portion of them. The sample shows over 600,000 clones, about an eighth of them seen only once. The sequencing sample was made of naive CD4+ T cells from blood. The origin of the receptors is a young man with type 1 diabetes.

The CDR3 DNA reads as TGTGCCAGCAGCCCCCGGACCGACAGGGACGAGCAGTACTTC. As protein: CASSPRTDRDEQYF. The genes are TRBV9 and TRBJ2-7; 7 positions agree with TRBD1. With V trimmed by 4 bases and J by 5 bases, 9 bases remained unmatched. CDR3 size: 14 residues. CDR1 and CDR2 (germline): SGDLS, YYNGEE.

This clone was recorded a few times. The chain joins TRBV7-6 to TRBJ1-6; D gene uncertain. Trimming pared 2 bases from V and 8 bases from J, leaving 13 bases between. The germline V gene has CDR1 SGHVS and CDR2 FNYEAQ. This CDR3 is built from 15 residues. The CDR3 DNA reads as TGTGCCAGCAGCTTAACGGAAGTGAGGGATTCACCCCTCCACTTT. This gives the protein CASSLTEVRDSPLHF.

The rearrangement links TRBV18 to TRBJ2-1; no definite D call. Per the germline V gene, CDR1 is KGHSH and CDR2 is LQKENI. This CDR3 has 13 residues. Trimming pared 8 bases from V and 5 bases from J, leaving 13 bases between. CDR3 coding DNA: TGTGCCAGCACCCGTGAGATGAACAATGAGCAGTTCTTC. This codes for CASTREMNNEQFF.

The V and J genes are TRBV9 and TRBJ1-2; D not certain. The CDR3 length is 12 residues. V gave up 3 bases and J gave up 4 bases, with 7 bases separating them. Germline CDR1 SGDLS, CDR2 YYNGEE. In DNA form, the CDR3 reads TGTGCCAGCAGCGGAGATGGCTATGGCTACACCTTC. This sequence encodes CASSGDGYGYTF.

This clone was detected only a few times. V gene TRBV7-9 combines with J gene TRBJ2-7, with D perhaps matching TRBD1 (6 bases). Germline assignment: CDR1 SEHNR and CDR2 FQNEAQ (reference sequence). CDR3 length equals 14 residues. The V gene lost 5 bases and the J gene lost 1 base, with 12 bases spanning the gap. The CDR3 here is CASSTRQESYEQYF. CDR3 DNA sequence: TGTGCCAGCAGCACCCGACAGGAATCCTACGAGCAGTACTTC.

This clone was detected a few times. The rearrangement joins TRBV20-1 to TRBJ2-4; 7 bases are a match to TRBD2. Germline lookup yields CDR1 DFQATT and CDR2 SNEGSKA (reference sequence). The CDR3 extends over 11 amino acids. Trimming took 6 bases from V and 9 from J; bases not matched to a gene: 5. For the CDR3, the DNA is TGCAGTGCCTCGTCGGGGGGCATTCAGTACTTC. The encoded protein is CSASSGGIQYF.

The rearrangement uses TRBV9 and TRBJ1-3; D remains ambiguous. CDR3 length: 17 amino acids. Germline CDR1 reads SGDLS; CDR2 reads YYNGEE. Trimming pared 0 bases from V and 0 bases from J, leaving 13 bases between. In nucleotides, the CDR3 is TGTGCCAGCAGCGTAGCTACGGGCAGGTCCTCTGGAAACACCATATATTTT. Residues: CASSVATGRSSGNTIYF.

This clone showed up just a few times. The chain carries TRBV4-3 and TRBJ2-1; D not resolved. The germline V gene encodes CDR1 LGHNA and CDR2 YSLEER. V lost 0 bases and J 0 bases, leaving 15 bases between the germline ends. The CDR3 runs 18 residues. The CDR3 region is CASSQDHRARSSYNEQFF. CDR3 DNA sequence: TGCGCCAGCAGCCAAGATCACCGGGCCAGGAGCTCCTACAATGAGCAGTTCTTC.

The chain carries TRBV9 and TRBJ2-6; D gene uncertain. Looked up from germline, CDR1 is SGDLS and CDR2 is YYNGEE. V was cut by 3 bases and J by 0 bases, with 7 bases left in between. The CDR3 is 15 residues long. CDR3 region: CASSASFSGANVLTF. CDR3 in DNA: TGTGCCAGCAGCGCTTCATTCTCTGGGGCCAACGTCCTGACTTTC.

There are a few counts of this clone. The chain carries TRBV7-9 and TRBJ2-1, with 7 bases that match TRBD2. CDR1 and CDR2 from the germline V gene are SEHNR and FQNEAQ (reference sequence). The CDR3 is 17 residues long. After removal of 6 bases from V and 0 bases from J, the junction contained 11 bases not matched to a gene. The CDR3 here is CASSSRAGMSSYNEQFF. In nucleotides, the CDR3 is TGTGCCAGCAGTTCCAGAGCGGGGATGAGCTCCTACAATGAGCAGTTCTTC.

The V gene is TRBV2, the J gene TRBJ2-1; the D is unclear. V was cut by 6 bases and J by 2 bases, with 11 bases left in between. This CDR3 contains 14 residues. CDR1 is SNHLY, CDR2 FYNNEI, per germline. The CDR3 loop reads CASRPDGPYNEQFF. The CDR3 DNA reads TGTGCCAGCAGGCCGGACGGCCCCTACAATGAGCAGTTCTTC.

This clone was seen more than once but under ten times. The V gene is TRBV11-2, the J gene TRBJ1-1, with D maybe TRBD1 (5 bases). CDR3 size: 14 residues. The V end was cut by 2 bases, the J end by 1 base, with 8 bases between. Germline CDR1 reads SGHAT; CDR2 reads FQNNGV. CDR3 nucleotide sequence: TGTGCCAGCAGCTTACAGACAGAGAACACTGAAGCTTTCTTT. Its protein product is CASSLQTENTEAFF. The entire variable domain, with the rest obtained from reference TRBV11-2 and TRBJ1-1, is as follows: EAGVAQSPRYKIIEKRQSVAFWCNPISGHATLYWYQQILGQGPKLLIQFQNNGVVDDSQLPKDRFSAERLKGVDSTLKIQPAKLEDSAVYLCASSLQTENTEAFFGQGTRLTVV.

The chain carries TRBV7-8 and TRBJ1-4, with D hard to call. This CDR3 is 12 amino acids long. CDR1 SGHVS and CDR2 FQNEAQ come from the germline V gene. V was trimmed by 3 bases and J by 5 bases, leaving 4 bases between them. This CDR3 is CASSFVNEKLFF. CDR3 DNA sequence: TGTGCCAGCAGCTTCGTAAATGAAAAACTGTTTTTT.

In this sample, this clone turned up a few times. The chain joins TRBV29-1 to TRBJ1-5; no clear D. Germline assignment: CDR1 SQVTM and CDR2 ANQGSEA. The length of the CDR3 is 13 residues. The V gene lost 4 bases and the J gene lost 3 bases, with 10 bases spanning the gap. The CDR3 bases are TGCAGCGTTGGTTCCAGTATCAATCAGCCCCAGCATTTT. This sequence encodes CSVGSSINQPQHF.

A word on this clone: This sample also contains other DNA sequences that code for the same CDR3. This chain connects TRBV30 to TRBJ1-6; D not resolved. From germline, CDR1 is GTSNPN and CDR2 SVGIG (reference sequence). Between the trimmed V and J ends, which lost 0 bases and 4 bases, there was a span of 10 bases. This CDR3 region has 15 residues. The CDR3 protein is CAWSVAGSYNSPLHF. The CDR3 DNA reads TGTGCCTGGAGTGTAGCCGGTAGTTATAATTCACCCCTCCACTTT.

The CDR3 loop is CASSQERTGEETQYF. CDR3 DNA sequence: TGCGCCAGCAGCCAAGAGAGGACAGGGGAAGAGACCCAGTACTTC. This sequence joins TRBV4-3 and TRBJ2-5, with TRBD1 matching 9 bases. The V segment lost 0 bases and the J segment 3 bases; nucleotides outside the gene matches: 2. The CDR3 length is 15 residues. The germline CDR1 and CDR2 sequences are LGHNA and YSLEER.

The rearrangement joins TRBV4-3 to TRBJ1-2, with D uncertain. The V end lost 0 bases, the J end lost 7 bases, and 15 bases lay between the germline ends. The CDR3 is 15 amino acids. Looked up from germline, CDR1 is LGHNA and CDR2 is YSLEER. The CDR3: CASSQDHLLGIGYTF. For the CDR3, the DNA is TGCGCCAGCAGCCAAGACCACCTCTTGGGGATTGGCTACACCTTC.

V usage is TRBV12-5 and J usage is TRBJ2-2, with unresolved D. The CDR3 runs to 12 residues. The V gene lost 5 bases and the J gene lost 2 bases, with 3 bases spanning the gap. Per germline, CDR1 LGHNT and CDR2 FRNRAP. The DNA of the CDR3 is TGTGCTAGTGGTCTCAACACCGGGGAGCTGTTTTTT. It encodes CASGLNTGELFF.

This clone showed up just a few times. The chain recombines TRBV19 with TRBJ2-7, with 8 bases matching TRBD1. The germline gives CDR1 LNHDA, CDR2 SQIVND (reference sequence). The trim removed 5 bases at V and 3 bases at J, leaving 9 bases unmatched. The CDR3 runs 15 residues. The CDR3 coding sequence is TGTGCCAGTAGTGAGGTGACAGGGGACTTCTACGAGCAGTACTTC. It is translated as CASSEVTGDFYEQYF.

V usage is TRBV6-6 and J usage is TRBJ1-2, with a tentative D call TRBD1 (5 bases). CDR3 length: 14 amino acids. Trimming left V 0 bases short and J 4 bases short, with 9 bases between. CDR1 and CDR2 (germline): MNHNY, SVGAGI (reference sequence). The CDR3 loop reads CASSYSKGSYGYTF. The CDR3 DNA reads TGTGCCAGCAGTTACTCGAAGGGGAGCTATGGCTACACCTTC.